These T cell receptor beta chains were read from a single sample in a study of PD-L1 blockade in urothelial cancer. The data were produced by immunoSEQ multiplex PCR, yet TCRdb's version contains in-frame clones alone and is incomplete. The sample records about 130,000 clones, about 82% being singletons. The starting material was PBMCs, obtained around atezolizumab (anti-PD-L1) treatment. All receptors derive from a man in his fifties with urothelial cancer. CDR3s include the opening cysteine and the closing phenylalanine or tryptophan. Each record gives: D gene, clone size, V gene, CDR3 length, J gene, CDR3 DNA, CDR3 protein. The D gene is left open where the match is weak. Clone size appears in some rows only: once, few, many, or a class for an expanded clone.

NA	NA	TRBV7-9	17	TRBJ2-7	TGTGCCAGCAGCAGGGCCGCGCAGGGTATCTTTTTCTACGAGCAGTACTTC	CASSRAAQGIFFYEQYF
NA	NA	TRBV19	14	TRBJ2-5	TGTGCCAGTAGTCCCGGACTGATCCGGGAGACCCAGTACTTC	CASSPGLIRETQYF
TRBD2	NA	TRBV9	15	TRBJ2-2	TGTGCCAGCAGCCCCGACTTGGGGGGGGGCGGGGAGCTGTTTTTT	CASSPDLGGGGELFF
NA	NA	TRBV28	15	TRBJ2-5	TGTGCCAGCACACGACGGGACATTAGGGAAGAGACCCAGTACTTC	CASTRRDIREETQYF
NA	NA	TRBV7-2	13	TRBJ2-1	TGTGCCAGCAGCTTGAGTGCGGGAATAGGGCAGTTCTTC	CASSLSAGIGQFF
NA	NA	TRBV15	14	TRBJ1-1	TGTGCCACCAGCAGAAAGGGGGGGTCCACTGAAGCTTTCTTT	CATSRKGGSTEAFF
NA	once	TRBV2	13	TRBJ1-1	TGTGCCAGCAGTTTCGCTCTAGACACTGAAGCTTTCTTT	CASSFALDTEAFF
NA	NA	TRBV5-1	15	TRBJ1-5	TGCGCCAGCAGCTTGGAAGCAGGGGTGGAACAGCCCCAGCATTTT	CASSLEAGVEQPQHF
TRBD1	NA	TRBV7-3	17	TRBJ1-1	TGTGCCAGCAGCTTAATTCCGTCAGGGGGACCGAACACTGAAGCTTTCTTT	CASSLIPSGGPNTEAFF
NA	NA	TRBV11-2	14	TRBJ1-6	TGTGCCAGCAGCCCGAGTCTTGCAAAAAGTCCCCTCCACTTT	CASSPSLAKSPLHF
NA	NA	TRBV11-3	17	TRBJ2-6	TGTGCCAGCAGCTTAGGGGGCAGAAACTCTGGGGCCAACGTCCTGACTTTC	CASSLGGRNSGANVLTF
TRBD2	NA	TRBV10-3	16	TRBJ2-1	TGTGCCATCAGTGTAACACGGACTAGCGGGAACAATGAGCAGTTCTTC	CAISVTRTSGNNEQFF
NA	NA	TRBV6-6	14	TRBJ2-2	TGTGCCAGCCGACGGGGGGCGCGAACCGGGGAGCTGTTTTTT	CASRRGARTGELFF
TRBD2	NA	TRBV7-2	15	TRBJ2-3	TGTGCCAGCAGCCCTACTAGCGGGAGGATAGATACGCAGTATTTT	CASSPTSGRIDTQYF
NA	NA	TRBV27	15	TRBJ1-2	TGTGCCAGCAGGGCCCGCAGGGAAGCTAACTATGGCTACACCTTC	CASRARREANYGYTF
NA	NA	TRBV7-9	12	TRBJ1-1	TGTGCCAGCAGCCCGACCCTAGTGGAAGCTTTCTTT	CASSPTLVEAFF
TRBD2	NA	TRBV6-6	15	TRBJ2-5	TGTGCCAGCAGTTGGGGGGGGAGAAAGAAAGAGACCCAGTACTTC	CASSWGGRKKETQYF
TRBD2	NA	TRBV2	15	TRBJ2-2	TGTGCCAGCAGGGCGGGAGGGGCGGCGACCGGGGAGCTGTTTTTT	CASRAGGAATGELFF
NA	NA	TRBV5-4	13	TRBJ2-7	TGTGCCAGCAGCTCCCAGACAGGCTACGAGCAGTACTTC	CASSSQTGYEQYF
NA	NA	TRBV9	14	TRBJ2-1	TGTGCCTCGGGAACGGTCCTCTCCTACAATGAGCAGTTCTTC	CASGTVLSYNEQFF
NA	NA	TRBV28	13	TRBJ2-7	TGTGCCAGCACATCGGGGTACTCCTACGAGCAGTACTTC	CASTSGYSYEQYF
NA	few	TRBV9	14	TRBJ2-3	TGTGCCAGCACACGCGGTCTTGGCACAGATACGCAGTATTTT	CASTRGLGTDTQYF
TRBD2	NA	TRBV4-1	17	TRBJ2-1	TGCGCCAGCAGCCAAGTCTCCGGGACTAGCGGGATTAATGAGCAGTTCTTC	CASSQVSGTSGINEQFF
TRBD2	NA	TRBV5-1	15	TRBJ2-7	TGCGCCAGCAGCTTGGGGACTAGCGAGTTCTACGAGCAGTACTTC	CASSLGTSEFYEQYF
TRBD1	medium-sized	TRBV19	15	TRBJ2-1	TGTGCCAGTAGTGTGACAGGGGCAACCGACAATGAGCAGTTCTTC	CASSVTGATDNEQFF
TRBD2	NA	TRBV30	17	TRBJ2-1	TGTGCCTGGGATTCCGGCTTAGGACTAGCGGGGTACAATGAGCAGTTCTTC	CAWDSGLGLAGYNEQFF
TRBD2	NA	TRBV7-2	15	TRBJ2-3	TGTGCCAGCAGCTTAGGACCCGGGAGGGGAGATACGCAGTATTTT	CASSLGPGRGDTQYF
NA	NA	TRBV27	14	TRBJ2-7	TGTGCCAGCAGTTTAAGGGGACACCGCTACGAGCAGTACTTC	CASSLRGHRYEQYF
NA	NA	TRBV27	13	TRBJ2-1	TGTGCCAGCAGAAGGACTGGATACAATGAGCAGTTCTTC	CASRRTGYNEQFF
TRBD2	NA	TRBV18	14	TRBJ2-7	TGTGCCAGCTCGCCCTCGCGGGAGTTGAGGGAGCAGTACTTC	CASSPSRELREQYF